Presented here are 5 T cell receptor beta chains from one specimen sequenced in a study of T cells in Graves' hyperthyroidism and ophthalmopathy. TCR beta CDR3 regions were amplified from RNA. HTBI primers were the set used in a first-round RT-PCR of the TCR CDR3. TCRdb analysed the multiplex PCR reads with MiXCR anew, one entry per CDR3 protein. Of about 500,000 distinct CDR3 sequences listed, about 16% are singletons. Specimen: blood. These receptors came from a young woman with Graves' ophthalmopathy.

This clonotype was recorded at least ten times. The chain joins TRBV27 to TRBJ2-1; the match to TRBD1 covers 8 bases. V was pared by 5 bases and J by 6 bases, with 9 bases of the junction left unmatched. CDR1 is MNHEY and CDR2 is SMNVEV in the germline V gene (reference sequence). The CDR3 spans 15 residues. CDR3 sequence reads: CASSLLPDRGNEQFF. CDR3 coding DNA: TGTGCCAGCAGTCTCCTCCCCGACAGGGGCAATGAGCAGTTCTTC.

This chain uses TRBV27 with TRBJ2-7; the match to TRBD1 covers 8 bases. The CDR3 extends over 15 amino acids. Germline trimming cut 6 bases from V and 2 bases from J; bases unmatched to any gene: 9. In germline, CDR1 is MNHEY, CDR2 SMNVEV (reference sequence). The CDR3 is CASSFWTGYPYEQYF. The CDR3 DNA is TGTGCCAGCAGCTTCTGGACAGGGTATCCCTACGAGCAGTACTTC.

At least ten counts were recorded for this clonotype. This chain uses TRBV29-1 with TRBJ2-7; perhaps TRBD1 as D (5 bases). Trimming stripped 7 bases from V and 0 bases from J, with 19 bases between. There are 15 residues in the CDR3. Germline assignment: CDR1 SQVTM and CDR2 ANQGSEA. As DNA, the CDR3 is TGCAGCGCCCTTTCGTCGGACACAAGCTCCTACGAGCAGTACTTC. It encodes CSALSSDTSSYEQYF.

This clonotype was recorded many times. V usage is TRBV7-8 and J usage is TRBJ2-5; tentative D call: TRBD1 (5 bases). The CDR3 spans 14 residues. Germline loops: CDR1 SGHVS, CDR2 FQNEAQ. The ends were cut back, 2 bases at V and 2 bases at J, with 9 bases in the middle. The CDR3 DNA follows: TGTGCCAGCAGCTTAAACCAGGGACAAGAGACCCAGTACTTC. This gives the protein CASSLNQGQETQYF.

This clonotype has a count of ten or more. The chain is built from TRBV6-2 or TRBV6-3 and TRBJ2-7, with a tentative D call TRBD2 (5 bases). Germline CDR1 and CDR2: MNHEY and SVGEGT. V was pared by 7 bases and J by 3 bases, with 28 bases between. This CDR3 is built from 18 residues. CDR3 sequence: CASTTQGRPTPRDYEQYF. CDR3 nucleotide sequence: TGTGCCAGCACTACCCAAGGCAGACCTACCCCCCGGGACTACGAGCAGTACTTC.